This TCR beta chain was recorded in a study of CD8 T cells in Susac syndrome. Study conclusions and caveats: The study recognized that the number of individuals in its TCR sequencing and HLA analysis was relatively small.

On this clonotype: Its specificity is unknown.

The authors reverse transcribed roughly 0.5 to 1 ug RNA with random hexamers. TCRdb used MiXCR to reprocess the immunoSEQ multiplex PCR reads, holding one entry per CDR3 protein. The top ten hold 0.065% of the sample, which has around 280,000 distinct CDR3 sequences, about 91% seen once. Per germline, CDR1 DFQATT and CDR2 SNEGSKA (reference sequence). The CDR3 consists of 15 residues. After removal of 0 bases from V and 9 bases from J, the junction contained 12 bases not matched to a gene. Sequencing was carried out using CD4+ T cells from PBMCs. The sequence derives from a human donor with multiple sclerosis. This chain uses TRBV20-1 with TRBJ2-7, with 9 bases aligning to TRBD1. Written as DNA, the CDR3 is TGCAGTGCTAGAGATCCGGGACAGGGAAGTAGTGTGCAGTACTTC. Protein sequence: CSARDPGQGSSVQYF.